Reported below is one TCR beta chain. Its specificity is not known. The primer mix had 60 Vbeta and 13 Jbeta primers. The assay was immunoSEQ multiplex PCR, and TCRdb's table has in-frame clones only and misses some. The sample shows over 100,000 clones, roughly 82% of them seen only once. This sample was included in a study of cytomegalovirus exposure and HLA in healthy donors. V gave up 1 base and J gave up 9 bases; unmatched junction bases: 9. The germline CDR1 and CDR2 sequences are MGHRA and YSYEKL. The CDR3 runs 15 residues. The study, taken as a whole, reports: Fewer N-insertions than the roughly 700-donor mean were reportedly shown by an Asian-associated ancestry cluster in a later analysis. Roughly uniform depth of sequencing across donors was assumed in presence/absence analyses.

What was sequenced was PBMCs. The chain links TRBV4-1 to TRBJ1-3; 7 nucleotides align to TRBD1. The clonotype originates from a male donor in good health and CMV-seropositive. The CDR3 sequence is CASSQGTGVEVTIYF. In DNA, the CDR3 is TGCGCCAGCAGCCAAGGAACAGGGGTAGAAGTCACCATATATTTT.